Shown below are 32 T cell receptor beta chains from a single sample sequenced in a study of cytomegalovirus exposure and HLA in healthy donors. PCR used 60 Vbeta primers and 13 Jbeta primers. The repertoire was sequenced with immunoSEQ multiplex PCR; TCRdb's copy has only in-frame clones and lacks some. The sample has 150,000 to 200,000 clones, about four fifths seen once. The sequenced sample was PBMCs. These receptors came from a girl aged 5 to 17 in good health and CMV-seropositive.

The genes are TRBV29-1 and TRBJ2-7, with 12 nucleotides matching TRBD2. After removal of 7 bases from V and 4 bases from J, the junction contained 5 bases not matched to a gene. The V gene's germline CDR1 is SQVTM and CDR2 ANQGSEA. The CDR3 has 13 amino acids. The CDR3 nucleotides read TGCAGCGCCGCCGGGACTAGCGGGTACGAGCAGTACTTC. This codes for CSAAGTSGYEQYF.

This clone was seen a single time. DNA of the CDR3: TGTGCCAGTCACAGGGGCCTAAACATTCAGTACTTC. It codes for CASHRGLNIQYF. The chain is built from TRBV6-1 and TRBJ2-4; TRBD1 aligns across 7 bases. Germline V gene data show CDR1 as MNHNS and CDR2 as SASEGT. This CDR3 comprises 12 residues. With V trimmed by 9 bases and J by 6 bases, 5 bases remained unmatched.

The chain employs TRBV6-4 and TRBJ2-6; possible D gene TRBD1, 5 bases. The CDR3 is made up of 16 amino acids. Trimming left V 3 bases short and J 0 bases short, with 9 bases between. The germline gives CDR1 MRHNA, CDR2 SNTAGT. The CDR3 loop is CASSEGRFSGANVLTF. The CDR3 DNA reads as TGTGCCAGCAGTGAGGGGCGTTTCTCTGGGGCCAACGTCCTGACTTTC.

This sequence joins TRBV5-6 and TRBJ2-7, with 7 positions matching TRBD1. There are 14 residues in the CDR3. V gave up 4 bases and J gave up 5 bases; unmatched junction bases: 9. Germline V CDR1 and CDR2: SGHDT, YYEEEE. For the CDR3, the DNA is TGTGCCAGCAGCATCGGGACAGAGTTAGACGAGCAGTACTTC. Protein product: CASSIGTELDEQYF.

This chain links TRBV5-6 with TRBJ1-1; D gene unclear. Trimming took 3 bases from V and 8 from J, leaving 11 bases between them. This CDR3 is 12 amino acids long. Germline V gene data show CDR1 as SGHDT and CDR2 as YYEEEE. In DNA, the CDR3 is TGTGCCAGCAGCTCGGGGTTGGGGGAAGCTTTCTTT. Encoded protein: CASSSGLGEAFF.

The sample holds one count of this clone. The chain combines TRBV28 with TRBJ1-1, with no clear D. V dropped 5 bases and J dropped 5 bases, with 15 bases sitting between them. This CDR3 has 14 amino acids. The germline CDR1 and CDR2 sequences are MDHEN and SYDVKM. CDR3 sequence (DNA): TGTGCCAGCAGTGTTACAGCCAGCTCGACTGAAGCTTTCTTT. As protein: CASSVTASSTEAFF.

The V call is TRBV18, the J call TRBJ2-3; D is perhaps TRBD2 (6 bases). Germline lookup yields CDR1 KGHSH and CDR2 LQKENI. This CDR3 has 17 residues. Trimming stripped 0 bases from V and 4 bases from J, with 17 bases between. The CDR3 bases are TGTGCCAGCTCACCACCTCTGGCGGGGTTGGGGCCAGATACGCAGTATTTT. Residues: CASSPPLAGLGPDTQYF.

This chain uses TRBV5-1 with TRBJ2-1, with 12 bases identical to TRBD1. This CDR3 is 16 amino acids long. After removal of 4 bases from V and 5 bases from J, the junction contained 7 bases not matched to a gene. CDR1 is SGHRS, CDR2 YFSETQ, per germline. The CDR3 DNA is TGCGCCAGCAGCGTATCCGGGACAGGGGGCAACAATGAGCAGTTCTTC. Its protein is CASSVSGTGGNNEQFF.

This chain joins TRBV2 and TRBJ2-5, with 10 nucleotides matching TRBD2. Losses at the gene ends were 6 bases for V and 5 bases for J; bases not matched to a gene: 9. CDR1 SNHLY and CDR2 FYNNEI come from the germline V gene. The CDR3 has 15 residues. CDR3 nucleotide sequence: TGTGCCAGCAGATCCGTAGCGGGGGGCGGGGAGACCCAGTACTTC. This translates into CASRSVAGGGETQYF.

Points on this clone: Different DNA sequences within this sample yield the same CDR3. This chain connects TRBV7-3 to TRBJ2-3; D possibly corresponds to TRBD2 (6 bases). Looked up from germline, CDR1 is SGHTA and CDR2 is FQGTGA. There are 15 residues in the CDR3. Deletions cut 0 bases from V and 1 base from J, with 8 bases between. Here the CDR3 reads CASSLTGGRTDTQYF. The CDR3 DNA follows: TGTGCCAGCAGCTTAACGGGGGGACGCACAGATACGCAGTATTTT.

CDR3 DNA sequence: TGTGCCAGTACAGGACAGGTGTCCTACGAGCAGTACTTC. This gives the protein CASTGQVSYEQYF. The rearrangement links TRBV6-5 to TRBJ2-7, with 7 bases identical to TRBD1. The CDR3 is 13 residues long. J lost 1 base, V lost 9 bases, and 6 bases had no gene match. CDR1 is MNHEY and CDR2 is SVGAGI in the germline V gene.

This chain links TRBV5-1 with TRBJ2-1; D possibly corresponds to TRBD1 (6 bases). V lost 6 bases and J lost 4, with 17 bases in between. The CDR3 is made up of 15 amino acids. CDR1 and CDR2 from the germline V gene are SGHRS and YFSETQ. The CDR3 here is CASTFMDREYNEQFF. In DNA, the CDR3 is TGCGCCAGCACCTTTATGGACAGAGAATACAATGAGCAGTTCTTC.

The chain combines TRBV30 with TRBJ1-1, with TRBD1 matching 7 bases. Germline V gives CDR1 GTSNPN, CDR2 SVGIG (reference sequence). Trimming took 5 bases from V and 4 from J; bases not matched to a gene: 1. CDR3 size: 11 residues. CDR3 coding DNA: TGTGCCTGGGCAGGGGGCACTGAAGCTTTCTTT. Protein sequence: CAWAGGTEAFF.

The chain carries TRBV7-9 and TRBJ2-5; TRBD2 matches 11 bases. Germline loops: CDR1 SEHNR, CDR2 FQNEAQ (reference sequence). CDR3 length: 17 residues. J lost 5 bases, V lost 5 bases, and 13 bases had no gene match. The CDR3, as DNA: TGTGCCAGCAGCCGACTAGCGGGGATGGGTTCGTGGGAGACCCAGTACTTC. It is translated as CASSRLAGMGSWETQYF.

The chain has TRBV14 and TRBJ2-7; TRBD1 aligns across 8 bases. Germline V CDR1 and CDR2: SGHDN, FVKESK. This CDR3 spans 18 amino acids. V was clipped by 0 bases and J by 0 bases; unmatched bases: 10. The CDR3 spells CASSQDQSGQAPSYEQYF. The CDR3 DNA sequence: TGTGCCAGCAGCCAAGATCAATCGGGACAGGCACCCTCCTACGAGCAGTACTTC.

The chain employs TRBV7-8 and TRBJ2-3; 12 bases align to TRBD2. The CDR3 loop spans 16 amino acids. V shed 2 bases, J shed 5 bases, and the junction held 5 bases outside the gene matches. Per germline, CDR1 SGHVS and CDR2 FQNEAQ. The CDR3 DNA is TGTGCCAGCAGCTTATCTAGCGGGGGGGCCGGAGATACGCAGTATTTT. Translation gives CASSLSSGGAGDTQYF.

There are a few counts of this clone. V gene TRBV19 combines with J gene TRBJ2-7, with 8 bases aligning to TRBD1. The CDR3 is 15 amino acids. Trimming took 4 bases from V and 2 from J; bases not matched to a gene: 7. Looked up from germline, CDR1 is LNHDA and CDR2 is SQIVND (reference sequence). The CDR3 reads CASSTPGQVAYEQYF. DNA of the CDR3: TGTGCCAGTAGTACCCCGGGACAGGTGGCCTACGAGCAGTACTTC. Full variable domain (remainder filled in from reference TRBV19 and TRBJ2-7): DGGITQSPKYLFRKEGQNVTLSCEQNLNHDAMYWYRQDPGQGLRLIYYSQIVNDFQKGDIAEGYSVSREKKESFPLTVTSAQKNPTAFYLCASSTPGQVAYEQYFGPGTRLTVT.

The genes are TRBV9 and TRBJ2-1, with TRBD1 matching over 7 bases. This CDR3 has 13 residues. Germline V gene lookup returns CDR1 SGDLS and CDR2 YYNGEE. V shed 7 bases, J shed 4 bases, and the junction held 5 bases outside the gene matches. The CDR3 sequence is CASGGQSYNEQFF. The CDR3 DNA sequence: TGTGCCAGCGGGGGACAGAGTTACAATGAGCAGTTCTTC.

This sequence joins TRBV6-5 and TRBJ2-7; no clear D. The CDR3 covers 11 residues. V lost 0 bases to trimming and J lost 7 bases, with 4 bases between them. Germline V gene lookup returns CDR1 MNHEY and CDR2 SVGAGI. CDR3 region: CASSYSGEQYF. CDR3 sequence (DNA): TGTGCCAGCAGTTACTCCGGTGAGCAGTACTTC.

The rearrangement uses TRBV27 and TRBJ2-2; 7 bases map to TRBD1. This CDR3 is built from 15 residues. J lost 5 bases, V lost 2 bases, and 5 bases had no gene match. The germline CDR1 and CDR2 sequences are MNHEY and SMNVEV (reference sequence). CDR3 coding DNA: TGTGCCAGCAGTTTAAGGGGGCAGGGGACCGGGGAGCTGTTTTTT. Translated: CASSLRGQGTGELFF.

There are a few counts of this clone. V is TRBV6-5 and J is TRBJ2-2; D remains unclear. CDR1 is MNHEY and CDR2 is SVGAGI in the germline V gene. CDR3 length: 14 residues. Between the trimmed V and J ends, which lost 6 bases and 0 bases, there was a span of 8 bases. The chain's CDR3 is CASRAGSNTGELFF. In DNA form, the CDR3 reads TGTGCCAGCAGGGCAGGATCGAACACCGGGGAGCTGTTTTTT.

The chain combines TRBV30 with TRBJ2-5; 7 nucleotides match TRBD2. CDR3 length: 16 residues. V was pared by 4 bases and J by 5 bases, with 16 bases of the junction left unmatched. Germline CDR1 is GTSNPN and CDR2 is SVGIG (reference sequence). The CDR3 protein is CAWTRERVPRGETQYF. The CDR3 DNA reads TGTGCCTGGACGCGGGAGCGGGTACCCCGTGGGGAGACCCAGTACTTC.

The chain links TRBV28 to TRBJ2-4; 8 bases are a match to TRBD1. Germline CDR1 is MDHEN and CDR2 is SYDVKM. Trimming cost V 4 bases and J 12 bases; bases outside gene matches: 2. The CDR3 has 11 residues. For the CDR3, the DNA is TGTGCCAGCAGTTCCGGGACAGGTCAGTACTTC. Its protein is CASSSGTGQYF.

The gene calls are TRBV10-3 and TRBJ2-5; 9 bases are a match to TRBD1. From germline, CDR1 is ENHRY and CDR2 SYGVKD. The length of the CDR3 is 15 residues. The J segment lost 1 base and the V segment lost 9 bases, leaving 9 bases of the junction unmatched. The chain's CDR3 is CAISTGQGPQETQYF. The CDR3 coding sequence is TGTGCCATTTCCACCGGACAGGGGCCCCAAGAGACCCAGTACTTC.

The genes are TRBV5-1 and TRBJ2-5; D remains ambiguous. Germline CDR1 SGHRS, CDR2 YFSETQ. Trimming took off 2 bases at V and 2 bases at J, with 16 bases between the two ends. The CDR3 totals 16 residues. The CDR3 bases are TGCGCCAGCAGCTTCTCTGCTTCACAAATACAAGAGACCCAGTACTTC. The encoded protein is CASSFSASQIQETQYF.

This clone was counted a few times. CDR3 region: CASSLGTSGGTDTQYF. The CDR3 DNA reads as TGCGCCAGCAGCTTGGGGACTAGCGGGGGCACAGATACGCAGTATTTT. The genes are TRBV5-1 and TRBJ2-3; 12 bases are shared with TRBD2. The V gene end was trimmed by 0 bases and the J gene end by 1 base; junction bases not matched to a gene: 0. CDR3 length equals 16 residues. Germline V lookup: CDR1 SGHRS, CDR2 YFSETQ.

This clone has just one count. At one of its ends the junction is not consistent with the germline gene, which may arise from a read error. This rearrangement joins TRBV5-4 to TRBJ2-7; the match to TRBD1 covers 10 bases. The germline V gene encodes CDR1 SGHNT and CDR2 YYREEE (reference sequence). This CDR3 is 18 amino acids long. CDR3 bases: TGTGTCAGCAGCGCGGGACAGGGGACTCGCTCCGGCTACTACGAGCAGTACTTC. It encodes CVSSAGQGTRSGYYEQYF.

V is TRBV4-3 and J is TRBJ2-7; tentative D call: TRBD2 (5 bases). Trimming pared 0 bases from V and 0 bases from J, leaving 9 bases between. The CDR3 is 15 residues long. CDR1 is LGHNA and CDR2 is YSLEER in the germline V gene. CDR3 coding DNA: TGCGCCAGCAGCCAAGAAAAGCGGCCCTCCTACGAGCAGTACTTC. Protein product: CASSQEKRPSYEQYF.

The genes are TRBV27 and TRBJ2-1; 8 bases align to TRBD2. The V segment lost 6 bases and the J segment 4 bases; nucleotides outside the gene matches: 8. Germline assignment: CDR1 MNHEY and CDR2 SMNVEV (reference sequence). The CDR3 runs 15 residues. DNA for the CDR3: TGTGCCAGCAGGAGGGGGGGACTAGAGTACAATGAGCAGTTCTTC. It is translated as CASRRGGLEYNEQFF.

This clone has a single count. The rearrangement joins TRBV10-2 to TRBJ2-3, with 7 bases matching TRBD1. The V gene end was trimmed by 8 bases and the J gene end by 0 bases; junction bases not matched to a gene: 8. This CDR3 has 15 amino acids. Germline values: CDR1 WSHSY, CDR2 SAAADI. The CDR3 region has the DNA TGCGCCAGCCTGACCAGGACAGGAAGCACAGATACGCAGTATTTT. Translating gives CASLTRTGSTDTQYF.

V gene TRBV2 combines with J gene TRBJ1-1, with D tentatively TRBD1 (6 bases). CDR3 length: 15 amino acids. Germline CDR1 SNHLY, CDR2 FYNNEI. Trimming shortened V by 6 bases and J by 5 bases, and 19 bases separated the two germline ends. In nucleotides, the CDR3 is TGTGCCAGCAGCGACCAGGACAGCTGGAGGACTGAAGCTTTCTTT. Translation: CASSDQDSWRTEAFF. Supplemented by reference TRBV2 and TRBJ1-1, the full variable domain reads EPEVTQTPSHQVTQMGQEVILRCVPISNHLYFYWYRQILGQKVEFLVSFYNNEISEKSEIFDDQFSVERPDGSNFTLKIRSTKLEDSAMYFCASSDQDSWRTEAFFGQGTRLTVV.

The V call is TRBV6-1, the J call TRBJ2-7; TRBD2 is a possible D gene (7 bases). This CDR3 contains 18 residues. The germline CDR1 and CDR2 sequences are MNHNS and SASEGT. V lost 1 base to trimming and J lost 2 bases, with 21 bases between them. In nucleotides, the CDR3 is TGTGCCAGCAGTGAAGTGGGCCTTTCACGGGGGGCCCCCTACGAGCAGTACTTC. Translation gives CASSEVGLSRGAPYEQYF.